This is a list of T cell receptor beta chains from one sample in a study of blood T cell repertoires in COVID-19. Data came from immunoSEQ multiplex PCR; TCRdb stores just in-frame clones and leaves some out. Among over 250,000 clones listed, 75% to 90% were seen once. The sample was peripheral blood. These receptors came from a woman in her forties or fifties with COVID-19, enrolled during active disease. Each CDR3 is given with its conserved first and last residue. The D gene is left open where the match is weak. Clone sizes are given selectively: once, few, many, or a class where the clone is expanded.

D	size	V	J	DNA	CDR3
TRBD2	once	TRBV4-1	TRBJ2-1	TGCGCCAGCAGCCGCGGGACTAGCGGGAGTCCATACAATGAGCAGTTCTTC	CASSRGTSGSPYNEQFF
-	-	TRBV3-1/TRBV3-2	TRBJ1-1	TGTGCCAGCAGCCAAGACCAGGGCAGGGACACTGAAGCTTTCTTT	CASSQDQGRDTEAFF
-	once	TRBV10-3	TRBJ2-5	TGTGCCATCAGTGGAGGAAACCAAGAGACCCAGTACTTC	CAISGGNQETQYF
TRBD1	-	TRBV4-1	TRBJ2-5	TGCGCCAGCAGCCGACTTGGACAGGGCCAAGAGACCCAGTACTTC	CASSRLGQGQETQYF
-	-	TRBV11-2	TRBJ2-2	TGTGCCAGCAGCTTGCAGACAGGCTATACCGGGGAGCTGTTTTTT	CASSLQTGYTGELFF
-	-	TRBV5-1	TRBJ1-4	TGCGCCAGCTCCTGGGAGGGGGGTAGCGAAAAACTGTTTTTT	CASSWEGGSEKLFF
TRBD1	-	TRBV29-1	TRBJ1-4	TGCAGCGGCGCAGGGGGCCGAGATGAAAAACTGTTTTTT	CSGAGGRDEKLFF
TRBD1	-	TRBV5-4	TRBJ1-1	TGTGCCAGCAGCGTAACGGGACAGGGCAAACCCGGAACAATCGGCACTGAAGCTTTCTTT	CASSVTGQGKPGTIGTEAFF
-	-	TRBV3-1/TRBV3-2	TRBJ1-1	TGTGCCAGCAGCCAAGAACTGGGGGCGAACACTGAAGCTTTCTTT	CASSQELGANTEAFF
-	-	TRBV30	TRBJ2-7	TGTGCCTGGAGCCCCCAGACATACGAGCAGTACTTC	CAWSPQTYEQYF
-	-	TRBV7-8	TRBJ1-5	TGTGCCAGCAGCTTATATCGGGTTTCCATTAATAGCAATCAGCCCCAGCATTTT	CASSLYRVSINSNQPQHF
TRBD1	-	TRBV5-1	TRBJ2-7	TGCGCCAGCAGCCCCCTACCCACGACAGGGGGCTACGAGCAGTACTTC	CASSPLPTTGGYEQYF
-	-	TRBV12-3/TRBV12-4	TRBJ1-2	TGTGCCAGCAGTTACGGGAAAAACTATGGCTACACCTTC	CASSYGKNYGYTF
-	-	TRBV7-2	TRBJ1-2	TGTGCCAGCAGCTTTAACAGCTATGGCTACACCTTC	CASSFNSYGYTF
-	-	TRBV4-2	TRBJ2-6	TGTGCCAGCAGCCAAGTTGAACCCTCAGGGTCTGGGGCCAACGTCCTGACTTTC	CASSQVEPSGSGANVLTF
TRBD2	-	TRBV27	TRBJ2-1	TGTGCCAGCAGTTCTAGCGGGATGTCCTACAATGAGCAGTTCTTC	CASSSSGMSYNEQFF
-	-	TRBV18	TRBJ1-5	TGTGCCAGCTCACCGGGGGCTGGCAATCAGCCCCAGCATTTT	CASSPGAGNQPQHF
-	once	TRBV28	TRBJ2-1	TGTGCCAGCAGTTTAACTAGCAGCAATGAGCAGTTCTTC	CASSLTSSNEQFF
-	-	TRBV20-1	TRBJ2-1	TGCAGTGCTAGTCTGGGGAGCTCCTACAATGAGCAGTTCTTC	CSASLGSSYNEQFF
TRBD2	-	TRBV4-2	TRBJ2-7	TGTGCCAGCAGCCGGGTTTTAGCGGGAGGCCCCGGGGAGCAGTACTTC	CASSRVLAGGPGEQYF
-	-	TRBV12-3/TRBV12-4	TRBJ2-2	TGTGCCGAGGCAGCCGCGGGCACCGGGGAGCTGTTTTTT	CAEAAAGTGELFF
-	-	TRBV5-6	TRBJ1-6	TGTGCCAGCAGCTTTAGGCCGCGGGCGTTGGCCCTCCACTTT	CASSFRPRALALHF
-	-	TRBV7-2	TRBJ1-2	TGTGCCAGCAGCTTAGCGCCCCAGGATATTGGCTACACCTTC	CASSLAPQDIGYTF
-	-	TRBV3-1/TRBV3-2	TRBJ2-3	TGTGCCAGCAGCCAAGATAGAGCGGGGGGGACAGGGACGCAGTATTTT	CASSQDRAGGTGTQYF
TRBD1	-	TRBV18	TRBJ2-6	TGTGCCAGCTCATCGGTGAACAGGGGCTCTGGGGCCAACGTCCTGACTTTC	CASSSVNRGSGANVLTF
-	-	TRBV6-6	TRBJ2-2	TGTGCCAGCAGTTACCCCGGGACAAGCCCCGGGGAGCTGTTTTTT	CASSYPGTSPGELFF
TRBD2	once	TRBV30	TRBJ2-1	TGTGCCTGGAAGGGACCGGGGACTAGTCCCTACAATGAGCAGTTCTTC	CAWKGPGTSPYNEQFF
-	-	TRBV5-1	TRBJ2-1	TGCGCCAGCAGCTTGATGCCGACTAGTGTCTATGAGCAGTTCTTC	CASSLMPTSVYEQFF
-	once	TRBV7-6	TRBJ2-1	TGTGCCAGCAGCCCCCGACAGACCGCCTCCTACAATGAGCAGTTCTTC	CASSPRQTASYNEQFF